Each of the 25 T cell receptor beta chains below was sequenced from the same sample in a study of shared clonotypes between healthy human individuals. TCRdb's table, derived via immunoSEQ multiplex PCR, lists solely in-frame clones and lacks some. The sample has 2,500,000 or so clones, about 92% seen once. Material: naive CD4+ T cells sorted from blood. The subset was: CD45RA+ positively selected. The receptors here all came from a man aged 18 to 35 in good health.

The chain recombines TRBV10-1 with TRBJ1-4; D ambiguous. Germline CDR1 WNHNN, CDR2 SYGVQD (reference sequence). Trimming removed 2 bases from V and 10 bases from J, with 8 bases in between. This CDR3 has 12 residues. The chain's CDR3 is CASSEADGKLFF. CDR3 sequence (DNA): TGCGCCAGCAGTGAGGCAGATGGAAAACTGTTTTTT.

The V and J genes are TRBV2 and TRBJ2-3; D is undetermined. Per germline, CDR1 SNHLY and CDR2 FYNNEI. This CDR3 comprises 14 residues. V lost 2 bases and J lost 3, with 9 bases in between. The CDR3 DNA is TGTGCCAGCAGTGAATGGGCGGAGACAGATACGCAGTATTTT. This gives the protein CASSEWAETDTQYF.

The chain couples TRBV7-2 to TRBJ1-1; 7 nucleotides match TRBD1. Germline-derived CDR1 and CDR2 are SGHTA and FQGNSA. The V gene end was trimmed by 1 base and the J gene end by 5 bases; junction bases not matched to a gene: 4. The CDR3 contains 14 residues. In nucleotides, the CDR3 is TGTGCCAGCAGCTTAGATTCAGGGGGAACTGAAGCTTTCTTT. This translates into CASSLDSGGTEAFF.

The chain combines TRBV7-2 with TRBJ2-2, with TRBD2 matching 8 bases. J gave up 5 bases and V 4 bases, and 6 bases lay outside the gene matches. The CDR3 covers 15 residues. In germline, CDR1 is SGHTA, CDR2 FQGNSA. The CDR3 DNA follows: TGTGCCAGCAGCTCGACTCGCGGGAGGACCGGGGAGCTGTTTTTT. Protein product: CASSSTRGRTGELFF.

This chain links TRBV19 with TRBJ2-7, with D maybe TRBD1 (5 bases). The CDR3 length is 13 residues. Germline CDR1 reads LNHDA; CDR2 reads SQIVND (reference sequence). V was cut by 4 bases and J by 8 bases, with 15 bases left in between. CDR3 amino acids: CASSTDSTTKQYF. CDR3 bases: TGTGCCAGTAGTACAGACAGTACTACGAAGCAGTACTTC.

V and J are TRBV5-5 and TRBJ2-5; 16 positions agree with TRBD2. Trimming at V came to 4 bases and at J to 3 bases, leaving 12 bases not matched to a gene. The CDR3 loop spans 19 amino acids. The germline V gene has CDR1 SGHKS and CDR2 YYEKEE (reference sequence). The DNA for the CDR3 is TGTGCCAGCAGCGGCATGGGACTAGCGGGGGGGCCAGAAAAAGAGACCCAGTACTTC. It yields the protein CASSGMGLAGGPEKETQYF. Supplemented by reference TRBV5-5 and TRBJ2-5, the full variable domain reads DAGVTQSPTHLIKTRGQQVTLRCSPISGHKSVSWYQQVLGQGPQFIFQYYEKEERGRGNFPDRFSARQFPNYSSELNVNALLLGDSALYLCASSGMGLAGGPEKETQYFGPGTRLLVL.

V usage is TRBV7-8 and J usage is TRBJ1-5, with TRBD1 identical over 7 bases. Looked up from germline, CDR1 is SGHVS and CDR2 is FQNEAQ. Unmatched junction bases numbered 8, after V lost 3 bases and J lost 9 bases. The CDR3 is 14 residues long. Here the CDR3 reads CASSFGTAVSPQHF. The CDR3, as DNA: TGTGCCAGCAGCTTTGGGACAGCGGTTTCGCCCCAGCATTTT.

V and J are TRBV2 and TRBJ1-4; D uncertain. Germline V gene sequence: CDR1 SNHLY, CDR2 FYNNEI. The CDR3 runs to 15 residues. V was cut by 2 bases and J by 0 bases, with 7 bases left in between. CDR3 residues: CASSEYIATNEKLFF. CDR3 nucleotides: TGTGCCAGCAGTGAATATATTGCAACTAATGAAAAACTGTTTTTT.

This rearrangement joins TRBV2 to TRBJ2-5, with D perhaps given as TRBD1 or TRBD2 (6 bases each). This CDR3 comprises 14 residues. CDR1 is SNHLY and CDR2 is FYNNEI in the germline V gene. The germline V and J ends were trimmed by 6 bases and 3 bases, with 14 bases remaining between them. The CDR3 coding sequence is TGTGCCAGCAGCGGAGGGGGTGGAAAAGAGACCCAGTACTTC. Its protein product is CASSGGGGKETQYF.

The DNA of the CDR3 is TGTGCCATCAGTGAGTCAACCCCGGGCGGCCACCCAGAAGCTTTCTTT. This encodes CAISESTPGGHPEAFF. This chain connects TRBV10-3 to TRBJ1-1; D gene uncertain. Deletions cut 0 bases from V and 8 bases from J, with 19 bases between. From germline, CDR1 is ENHRY and CDR2 SYGVKD. The length of the CDR3 is 16 residues.

This clone appeared a single time. The chain links TRBV19 to TRBJ1-5, with a weak D call TRBD1 (5 bases). The CDR3 contains 17 residues. Trimming removed 3 bases at V and 1 base at J, with 16 bases between. Germline V gives CDR1 LNHDA, CDR2 SQIVND (reference sequence). The CDR3 loop is CASSIISGWGSNQPQHF. CDR3 nucleotide sequence: TGTGCCAGTAGTATTATTTCAGGGTGGGGGAGCAATCAGCCCCAGCATTTT.

The V gene is TRBV2, the J gene TRBJ2-2; the D gene is possibly TRBD1 (5 bases). V was cut by 6 bases and J by 7 bases, with 15 bases left in between. CDR1 and CDR2 (germline): SNHLY, FYNNEI. CDR3 length equals 14 residues. CDR3 amino acids: CASSDEGVGGELFF. For the CDR3, the DNA is TGTGCCAGCAGCGACGAAGGGGTCGGCGGGGAGCTGTTTTTT.

The J gene is TRBJ1-2, the V gene TRBV27, with 9 bases matching TRBD1. The V gene's germline CDR1 is MNHEY and CDR2 SMNVEV (reference sequence). CDR3 size: 13 residues. The ends lost 5 bases at V and 8 bases at J; junction bases unmatched: 6. The CDR3 bases are TGTGCCAGCAGTAACAGGGGGCCTGAGGGCTACACCTTC. Amino acids: CASSNRGPEGYTF.

The genes are TRBV4-1 and TRBJ2-3, with TRBD2 matching over 8 bases. Germline CDR1 reads MGHRA; CDR2 reads YSYEKL. With V trimmed by 0 bases and J by 7 bases, 12 bases remained unmatched. The CDR3 sequence is 17 residues long. CDR3 DNA: TGCGCCAGCAGCCAAGATCAGGTACTAGCGGTTAAATATACGCAGTATTTT. Its protein product is CASSQDQVLAVKYTQYF.

This clone occurred a few times. J is TRBJ1-5 and V is TRBV19; D is unclear. V was trimmed by 5 bases and J by 4 bases, leaving 15 bases between them. From germline, CDR1 is LNHDA and CDR2 SQIVND (reference sequence). The CDR3 extends over 15 amino acids. The CDR3 sequence: CASSFDPFRNQPQHF. CDR3 nucleotide sequence: TGTGCCAGTAGTTTCGACCCTTTTAGGAATCAGCCCCAGCATTTT.

This chain connects TRBV15 to TRBJ2-5; D is uncertain. CDR1 is LNHNV and CDR2 is YYDKDF in the germline V gene (reference sequence). The CDR3 has 14 residues. V was cut by 0 bases and J by 5 bases, with 10 bases left in between. For the CDR3, the DNA is TGTGCCACCAGCAGAGATCTCGGAATGGAGACCCAGTACTTC. Protein sequence: CATSRDLGMETQYF.

The J gene is TRBJ2-4, the V gene TRBV18; D might be TRBD2 (5 bases). Germline V gives CDR1 KGHSH, CDR2 LQKENI. Deletions cut 4 bases from V and 8 bases from J, with 9 bases between. CDR3 length: 12 residues. In nucleotides, the CDR3 is TGTGCCAGCTCACGGGCCGGGGACATTCAGTACTTC. Protein product: CASSRAGDIQYF. The entire variable domain, with the rest obtained from reference TRBV18 and TRBJ2-4, is as follows: NAGVMQNPRHLVRRRGQEARLRCSPMKGHSHVYWYRQLPEEGLKFMVYLQKENIIDESGMPKERFSAEFPKEGPSILRIQQVVRGDSAAYFCASSRAGDIQYFGAGTRLSVL.

V and J are TRBV7-3 and TRBJ2-1; 8 bases map to TRBD2. Trimming removed 0 bases from V and 6 bases from J; junction bases left unmatched: 7. The CDR3 has 16 residues. Per germline, CDR1 SGHTA and CDR2 FQGTGA. Here the CDR3 reads CASSLTRGGLINEQFF. In nucleotides, the CDR3 is TGTGCCAGCAGCTTAACTCGGGGGGGCCTCATCAATGAGCAGTTCTTC.

The rearrangement joins TRBV7-2 to TRBJ2-7; no firm D call. This CDR3 contains 15 residues. Germline values: CDR1 SGHTA, CDR2 FQGNSA. Trimming took off 2 bases at V and 6 bases at J, with 17 bases between the two ends. The CDR3 nucleotides read TGTGCCAGCAGCTTAAACCGGCAGGCTGGGCTCGAGCAGTACTTC. Amino acids: CASSLNRQAGLEQYF.

The rearrangement uses TRBV19 and TRBJ2-7, with TRBD2 matching 9 bases. The germline V gene has CDR1 LNHDA and CDR2 SQIVND (reference sequence). Trimming at V came to 0 bases and at J to 2 bases, leaving 2 bases not matched to a gene. The CDR3 is made up of 15 amino acids. The CDR3: CASSIEAGGTYEQYF. DNA of the CDR3: TGTGCCAGTAGTATAGAAGCGGGAGGTACCTACGAGCAGTACTTC.

The chain links TRBV30 to TRBJ2-7; 8 nucleotides align to TRBD2. V dropped 3 bases and J dropped 2; count of bases not matched to a gene: 3. This CDR3 is 13 amino acids long. Germline V gives CDR1 GTSNPN, CDR2 SVGIG (reference sequence). The CDR3 loop is CAWSTSGPYEQYF. In nucleotides, the CDR3 is TGTGCCTGGAGCACTAGCGGTCCCTACGAGCAGTACTTC.

On this clone itself: This same CDR3 is encoded by further DNA sequences in the sample. V and J are TRBV6-5 and TRBJ2-2; D remains unclear. Germline V gene lookup returns CDR1 MNHEY and CDR2 SVGAGI. This CDR3 region has 14 residues. V lost 2 bases and J 1 base, leaving 5 bases between the germline ends. The chain's CDR3 is CASSYSRNTGELFF. The CDR3 DNA reads TGTGCCAGCAGTTACAGTCGGAACACCGGGGAGCTGTTTTTT.

The rearrangement links TRBV18 to TRBJ2-7; the D is unclear. The V end lost 5 bases, the J end lost 6 bases, and 11 bases lay between the germline ends. CDR1 and CDR2 from the germline V gene are KGHSH and LQKENI. The CDR3 covers 12 residues. Here the CDR3 DNA reads TGTGCCAGCTCAACCGGACCTTCCGAGCAGTACTTC. Translation gives CASSTGPSEQYF.

The rearrangement links TRBV5-6 to TRBJ2-2, with D perhaps TRBD2 (5 bases). Looked up from germline, CDR1 is SGHDT and CDR2 is YYEEEE. This CDR3 comprises 15 residues. V was cut by 0 bases and J by 6 bases, with 12 bases left in between. CDR3 residues: CASSLVTTRAGELFF. The CDR3 DNA sequence: TGTGCCAGCAGCTTGGTGACCACTAGGGCCGGGGAGCTGTTTTTT.

The V and J genes are TRBV18 and TRBJ2-3; TRBD1 aligns across 9 bases. This CDR3 spans 15 amino acids. Germline V gene lookup returns CDR1 KGHSH and CDR2 LQKENI. Germline trimming cut 5 bases from V and 4 bases from J; bases unmatched to any gene: 7. The CDR3 sequence: CASSWGQGFADTQYF. Here the CDR3 DNA reads TGTGCCAGCTCATGGGGACAGGGTTTTGCAGATACGCAGTATTTT.